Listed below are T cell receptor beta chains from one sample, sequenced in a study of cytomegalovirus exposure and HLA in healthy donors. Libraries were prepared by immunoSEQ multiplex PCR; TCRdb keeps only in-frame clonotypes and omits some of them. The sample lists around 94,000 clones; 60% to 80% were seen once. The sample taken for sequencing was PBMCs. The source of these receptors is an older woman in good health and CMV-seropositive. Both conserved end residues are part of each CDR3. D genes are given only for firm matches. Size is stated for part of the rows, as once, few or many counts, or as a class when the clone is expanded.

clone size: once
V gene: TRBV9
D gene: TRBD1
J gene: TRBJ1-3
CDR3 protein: CASSPWDRKNTIYF
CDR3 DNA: TGTGCCAGCAGCCCTTGGGACAGAAAAAACACCATATATTTT

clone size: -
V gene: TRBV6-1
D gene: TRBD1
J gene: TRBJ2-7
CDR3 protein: CASRPKGQGREEQYF
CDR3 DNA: TGTGCCAGCAGGCCCAAGGGACAGGGACGTGAGGAGCAGTACTTC

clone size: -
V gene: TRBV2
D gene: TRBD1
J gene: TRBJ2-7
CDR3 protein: CASNPRTGGFEQYF
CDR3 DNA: TGTGCCAGCAACCCCCGGACAGGGGGCTTCGAGCAGTACTTC

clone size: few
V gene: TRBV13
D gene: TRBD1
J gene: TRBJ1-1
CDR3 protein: CAAHRGPTTEAFF
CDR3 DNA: TGTGCCGCGCACAGGGGGCCGACAACTGAAGCTTTCTTT

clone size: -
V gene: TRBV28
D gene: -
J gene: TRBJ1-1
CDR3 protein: CASSLAGFNTEAFF
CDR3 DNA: TGTGCCAGCAGTTTAGCAGGGTTCAACACTGAAGCTTTCTTT

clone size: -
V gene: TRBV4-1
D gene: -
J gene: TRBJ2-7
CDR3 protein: CASSQITGTSYEQYF
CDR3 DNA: TGCGCCAGCAGCCAGATCACCGGGACATCCTACGAGCAGTACTTC

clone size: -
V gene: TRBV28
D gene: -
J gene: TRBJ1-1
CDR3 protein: CASSFVLTGRMNTEAFF
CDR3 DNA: TGTGCCAGCAGTTTTGTGCTCACAGGTCGCATGAACACTGAAGCTTTCTTT

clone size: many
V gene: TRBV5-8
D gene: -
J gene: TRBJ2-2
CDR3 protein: CASSFSVLQGELFF
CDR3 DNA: TGTGCCAGCAGCTTCTCGGTTCTACAGGGGGAGCTGTTTTTT

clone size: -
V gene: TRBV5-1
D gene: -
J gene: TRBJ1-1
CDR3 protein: CASSPTANTEAFF
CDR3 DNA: TGCGCCAGCAGCCCGACAGCGAACACTGAAGCTTTCTTT

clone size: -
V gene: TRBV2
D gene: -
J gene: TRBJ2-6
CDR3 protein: CASSELAFGANVLTF
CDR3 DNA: TGTGCCAGCAGTGAACTAGCGTTCGGGGCCAACGTCCTGACTTTC

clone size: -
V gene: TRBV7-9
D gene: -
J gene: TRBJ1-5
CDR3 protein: CASSPDIFGNQPQHF
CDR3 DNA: TGTGCCAGCAGCCCTGACATATTTGGCAATCAGCCCCAGCATTTT

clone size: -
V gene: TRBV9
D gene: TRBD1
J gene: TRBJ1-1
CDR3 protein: CASSGDRGTEAFF
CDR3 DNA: TGTGCCAGCAGCGGGGACAGGGGAACTGAAGCTTTCTTT

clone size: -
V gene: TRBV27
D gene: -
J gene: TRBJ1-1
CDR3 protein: CASSLFRGTEAFF
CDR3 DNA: TGTGCCAGCAGTTTGTTTCGGGGGACTGAAGCTTTCTTT

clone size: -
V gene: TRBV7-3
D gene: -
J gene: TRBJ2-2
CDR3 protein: CASSPRGSGELFF
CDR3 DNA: TGTGCCAGCAGCCCGAGGGGGTCCGGGGAGCTGTTTTTT

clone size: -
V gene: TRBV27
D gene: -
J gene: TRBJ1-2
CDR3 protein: CASSSWGMNYGYTF
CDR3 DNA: TGTGCCAGCAGTTCCTGGGGCATGAACTATGGCTACACCTTC

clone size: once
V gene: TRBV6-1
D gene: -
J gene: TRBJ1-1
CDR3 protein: CASSRYTEAFF
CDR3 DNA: TGTGCCAGCAGCCGTTACACTGAAGCTTTCTTT

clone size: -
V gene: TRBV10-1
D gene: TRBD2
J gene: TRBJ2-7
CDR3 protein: CASSESWRGADEQYF
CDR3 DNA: TGCGCCAGCAGTGAGTCGTGGCGGGGGGCGGACGAGCAGTACTTC

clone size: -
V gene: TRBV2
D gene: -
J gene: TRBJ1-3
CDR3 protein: CASTWGRRSGNTIYF
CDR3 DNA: TGTGCCAGCACGTGGGGGCGAAGGTCTGGAAACACCATATATTTT

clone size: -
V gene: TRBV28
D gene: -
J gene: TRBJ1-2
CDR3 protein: CASSFSAYRASWGYTF
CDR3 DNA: TGTGCCAGCAGTTTTTCGGCTTACAGGGCCTCGTGGGGCTACACCTTC

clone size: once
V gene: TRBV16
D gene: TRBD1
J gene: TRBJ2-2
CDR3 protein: CASSRTGETGELFF
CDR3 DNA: TGTGCCAGCAGCCGGACAGGAGAGACCGGGGAGCTGTTTTTT

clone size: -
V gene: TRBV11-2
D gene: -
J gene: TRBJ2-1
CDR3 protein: CASSLQGTPNNEQFF
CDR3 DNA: TGTGCCAGCAGCTTACAGGGAACCCCCAACAATGAGCAGTTCTTC

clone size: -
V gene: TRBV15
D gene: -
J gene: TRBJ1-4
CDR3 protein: CATSRSKADRLGEKLFF
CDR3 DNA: TGTGCCACCAGCAGATCCAAAGCCGACAGGTTGGGGGAAAAACTGTTTTTT

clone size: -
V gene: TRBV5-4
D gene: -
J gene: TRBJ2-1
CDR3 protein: CASSLVGPGGEQFF
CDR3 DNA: TGTGCCAGCAGCTTGGTGGGACCAGGAGGGGAGCAGTTCTTC